One and the same sample provided the 6 T cell receptor delta chains below, sequenced in a study of γδ T cells in repeated Plasmodium falciparum infection. Flow sorting of PBMC yielded separate Vgamma9/Vdelta2+ and Vdelta2-negative gammadelta T cell populations for bulk repertoire analysis. TCRdb reapplied CATT to the multiplex PCR reads. Among tens of thousands of delta-chain clones listed, 0.98% were seen once. The sample comprised gamma-delta T cells from blood. The receptors here all came from a pool of human donors (malaria-infected and uninfected, not separated).

This clone was seen a few times. A read error is likely here: a far larger clone is one base away. Other DNA sequences within the sample encode an identical CDR3. CDR3 sequence: CALGEFPYNHVGDTRIGGLIF. The CDR3 nucleotides are TGTGCTCTTGGGGAATTTCCCTATAATCACGTGGGGGATACGCGGATCGGGGGACTCATCTTT. The rearrangement links TRDV1 to TRDJ1, with 11 bases aligning to TRDD3. The junction had 27 bases not matched to a gene; V was cut back by 2 bases and J by 10 bases. There are 21 residues in the CDR3. Germline V lookup: CDR1 TSWWSYY, CDR2 QGS.

In the case of this clone: The TCRdb protein comes from a much larger clone and disagrees with this DNA's translation at residue 16, likely due to a read error; the protein given here is derived from the DNA. The chain combines TRDV2 with TRDJ1; the match to TRDD3 covers 7 bases. TCRdb is silent on the J gene; assignment here came from matching the DNA to germline. The CDR3 totals 19 residues. Per the germline V gene, CDR1 is GEAIGNYY and CDR2 is EKD. DNA for the CDR3: TGTGCCTGTGACACCCTTGGGGGAGGCGGACCAACTCCTCTCGATAGACTCATCTTT. It encodes CACDTLGGGGPTPLDRLIF.

This clone turned up a few times. The mismatch at residue 12 between this DNA's translation and the TCRdb protein of a much larger clone likely reflects a read error; the protein shown is translated from the DNA. The chain carries TRDV1 and TRDJ1; 7 nucleotides line up with TRDD3. The J gene was not available in TCRdb and was assigned here by matching the DNA to germline segments. The junction had 15 bases not matched to a gene; V was cut back by 2 bases and J by 0 bases. In germline, CDR1 is TSWWSYY, CDR2 QGS. The length of the CDR3 is 19 residues. DNA of the CDR3: TGTGCTCTTGGGGAAAGGAGTAGACCTACTGGGGTGTACACCGATAAACTCATCTTT. This sequence encodes CALGERSRPTGVYTDKLIF.

Turning to this clone: Translating this DNA gives a protein that differs at residue 16 from the TCRdb one, which belongs to a much larger clone; a read error is likely, and the protein shown is this translation. The same CDR3 is also encoded by other DNA sequences in this sample. The chain has TRDV1 and TRDJ1, with D perhaps given as TRDD2 or TRDD3 (5 bases each). Matching the DNA to germline supplied the J gene, which TCRdb does not give. Germline CDR1 and CDR2: TSWWSYY and QGS. The CDR3 is 19 amino acids. CDR3 amino acids: CALGEPSDRLYPYTDRLIF. The CDR3 coding sequence is TGCGCTCTTGGGGAACCCTCGGACAGGCTTTACCCCTACACCGATAGACTCATCTTT.

This clone was recorded a few times. The mismatch at residue 10 between this DNA's translation and the TCRdb protein of a much larger clone likely reflects a read error; the protein shown is translated from the DNA. The rearrangement uses TRDV1 and TRDJ1, with 9 bases aligning to TRDD3. TCRdb records no J gene; here it was assigned by comparing the DNA to germline. The V gene end was trimmed by 6 bases and the J gene end by 0 bases; junction bases not matched to a gene: 26. CDR3 length equals 22 residues. Germline-derived CDR1 and CDR2 are TSWWSYY and QGS. The CDR3 protein is CALGRRTYSEYWGTLYTDKLIF. Here the CDR3 DNA reads TGTGCTCTTGGTCGGAGGACCTACTCGGAATACTGGGGGACCCTCTACACCGATAAACTCATCTTT.

This clone is labeled as medium-sized. This specimen includes other DNA sequences encoding the same CDR3. This chain connects TRDV2 to TRDJ1; D may be TRDD3 (6 bases). Germline V gives CDR1 GEAIGNYY, CDR2 EKD. This CDR3 is 15 amino acids long. The ends were cut back, 3 bases at V and 2 bases at J, with 15 bases in the middle. CDR3 nucleotide sequence: TGTGCCTGTGACCCTTTGGGGGGGTCAACCGATAAACTCATCTTT. It specifies CACDPLGGSTDKLIF.